These 28 T cell receptor beta chains share one sample of origin, sequenced in a study of T cells in Graves' hyperthyroidism and ophthalmopathy. Researchers took RNA transcripts and amplified the TCR beta CDR3 regions from them. TCR CDR3 underwent first-round RT-PCR with the HTBI primer set. TCRdb passed the multiplex PCR reads through MiXCR, listing each CDR3 protein once. The sample contains fewer than 450,000 distinct CDR3 sequences, approximately 17% of which appear only once. Sequencing was done on a sample of blood. Receptors originate from a young man with Graves' ophthalmopathy.

This clonotype was seen ten or more times. The rearrangement uses TRBV6-1 and TRBJ2-2; D gene unclear. The V gene's germline CDR1 is MNHNS and CDR2 SASEGT. The CDR3 loop spans 16 amino acids. V gave up 7 bases and J gave up 0 bases, with 15 bases separating them. The CDR3 region has the DNA TGTGCCAGCACCCCCGACGGCCAATCGAACACCGGGGAGCTGTTTTTT. It encodes CASTPDGQSNTGELFF.

This clonotype was counted only a few times. This chain links TRBV12-3 or TRBV12-4 with TRBJ2-2; 9 bases fit TRBD1. The V gene end was trimmed by 10 bases and the J gene end by 0 bases; junction bases not matched to a gene: 6. This CDR3 has 15 amino acids. Written as DNA, the CDR3 is TGTGCCACCACCGGGGACAGGGCGAACACCGGGGAGCTGTTTTTT. Translated: CATTGDRANTGELFF.

Concerning this clonotype: At one boundary the junction diverges from the germline segment, which might be a read error. This chain connects TRBV19 to TRBJ1-1; D is unclear. The CDR3 spans 17 residues. CDR1 LNHDA and CDR2 SQIVND come from the germline V gene (reference sequence). The CDR3 bases are TGTGCCAGTAGGGGCACTCCAGGCCGGGTGTTGAACACTGAAGCTCTCTTT. This codes for CASRGTPGRVLNTEALF.

This clonotype showed up many times. The J gene is TRBJ1-5, the V gene TRBV12-3 or TRBV12-4; D is perhaps TRBD1 (5 bases). Trimming left V 1 base short and J 3 bases short, with 10 bases between. The CDR3 totals 15 residues. The CDR3 region is CASSLGTGYNQPQHF. CDR3 nucleotides: TGTGCCAGCAGTTTAGGTACAGGTTACAATCAGCCCCAGCATTTT.

The chain couples TRBV7-9 to TRBJ2-1; 11 positions match TRBD2. Looked up from germline, CDR1 is SEHNR and CDR2 is FQNEAQ (reference sequence). The CDR3 covers 16 residues. The J segment lost 8 bases and the V segment lost 6 bases, leaving 12 bases of the junction unmatched. The CDR3 loop reads CASSRDSSGGLYEQFF. The CDR3, as DNA: TGTGCCAGCAGTCGGGACTCTAGCGGGGGGCTGTATGAGCAGTTCTTC.

This clonotype was seen a few times. The chain has TRBV20-1 and TRBJ2-1; perhaps TRBD1 as D (5 bases). Germline V gene lookup returns CDR1 DFQATT and CDR2 SNEGSKA (reference sequence). Trimming left V 0 bases short and J 9 bases short, with 24 bases between. The CDR3 loop spans 17 amino acids. CDR3 protein: CSAREYPRERQTGEQFF. The CDR3 coding sequence is TGCAGTGCTAGAGAGTATCCGCGAGAGAGACAGACCGGTGAGCAGTTCTTC.

V usage is TRBV28 and J usage is TRBJ2-7; D gene uncertain. This CDR3 spans 14 amino acids. Germline CDR1 reads MDHEN; CDR2 reads SYDVKM. The V end lost 2 bases, the J end lost 0 bases, and 8 bases lay between the germline ends. Here the CDR3 reads CASSLTTFSYEQYF. The DNA of the CDR3 is TGTGCCAGCAGTTTAACCACCTTCTCCTACGAGCAGTACTTC.

The table lists this clonotype with many counts. The chain uses TRBV4-1 and TRBJ1-1; maybe TRBD1 (6 bases). CDR3 length: 13 residues. V dropped 0 bases and J dropped 6 bases, with 8 bases sitting between them. Germline V gene lookup returns CDR1 MGHRA and CDR2 YSYEKL. The CDR3 sequence is CASSQEGGPEAFF. The CDR3 coding sequence is TGCGCCAGCAGCCAAGAAGGGGGGCCTGAAGCTTTCTTT.

This clonotype was seen many times. This chain connects TRBV7-2 to TRBJ2-3; D possibly uses TRBD1 or TRBD2 (5 bases each). The germline gives CDR1 SGHTA, CDR2 FQGNSA. V lost 0 bases and J lost 1, with 11 bases in between. This CDR3 region has 16 residues. CDR3 DNA: TGTGCCAGCAGCTTAGCGGGGCTGGGAGGCACAGATACGCAGTATTTT. As protein: CASSLAGLGGTDTQYF. Using reference TRBV7-2 and TRBJ2-3 for the parts outside the CDR3, the full variable domain is GAGVSQSPSNKVTEKGKDVELRCDPISGHTALYWYRQSLGQGLEFLIYFQGNSAPDKSGLPSDRFSAERTGGSVSTLTIQRTQQEDSAVYLCASSLAGLGGTDTQYFGPGTRLTVL.

In this sample, this clonotype turned up many times. The chain joins TRBV6-1 to TRBJ2-3; TRBD2 matches 7 bases. The CDR3 loop spans 15 amino acids. Losses at the gene ends were 7 bases for V and 4 bases for J; bases not matched to a gene: 11. Germline CDR1 MNHNS, CDR2 SASEGT. This chain's CDR3 is CASNLAAGKSDTQYF. CDR3 nucleotide sequence: TGTGCCAGCAACCTAGCGGCGGGGAAGTCAGATACGCAGTATTTT.

The table lists this clonotype with many counts. The chain uses TRBV29-1 and TRBJ1-1, with D possibly being TRBD1 (5 bases). The CDR3 covers 16 residues. CDR1 SQVTM and CDR2 ANQGSEA come from the germline V gene. Trimming shortened V by 0 bases and J by 0 bases, and 14 bases separated the two germline ends. CDR3 coding DNA: TGCAGCGTTGAAGACCCCCCGGGACTTTTGAACACTGAAGCTTTCTTT. Its translation: CSVEDPPGLLNTEAFF.

This clonotype has at least ten counts. The chain combines TRBV2 with TRBJ1-5; D uncertain. CDR3 length: 16 amino acids. V was shortened by 4 bases and J by 0 bases, with 13 bases between the two germline ends. Germline V gene lookup returns CDR1 SNHLY and CDR2 FYNNEI. CDR3 in DNA: TGTGCCAGCAGTGCGGCTCCAGCCTATAGCAATCAGCCCCAGCATTTT. Translation gives CASSAAPAYSNQPQHF.

This clonotype was counted between two and nine times. The chain combines TRBV29-1 with TRBJ1-1; maybe TRBD1 (6 bases). Germline V lookup: CDR1 SQVTM, CDR2 ANQGSEA. V was cut by 5 bases and J by 1 base, with 11 bases left in between. This CDR3 spans 13 amino acids. CDR3 bases: TGCAGCGTTCTCCAGGGACAGAACACTGAAGCTTTCTTT. Encoded protein: CSVLQGQNTEAFF.

This rearrangement joins TRBV2 to TRBJ2-1; 10 nucleotides align to TRBD2. The CDR3 has 15 residues. In germline, CDR1 is SNHLY, CDR2 FYNNEI. The J segment lost 9 bases and the V segment lost 5 bases, leaving 10 bases of the junction unmatched. The CDR3 here is CASSQDSGGRGEQFF. The CDR3 nucleotides read TGTGCCAGCAGTCAGGATAGCGGGGGGCGGGGTGAGCAGTTCTTC.

This clonotype was seen only a few times. The chain has TRBV13 and TRBJ2-1; D is possibly TRBD1 (5 bases). Germline CDR1 and CDR2: PRHDT and FYEKMQ (reference sequence). The CDR3 is made up of 19 amino acids. Trimming pared 1 base from V and 2 bases from J, leaving 21 bases between. For the CDR3, the DNA is TGTGCCAGCAGCTTAGTCCAGGGTCAGGCATACACGGCCTACAATGAGCAGTTCTTC. Protein sequence: CASSLVQGQAYTAYNEQFF.

This clonotype was seen a few times. The rearrangement joins TRBV12-3 or TRBV12-4 to TRBJ1-1, with D possibly being TRBD1 (5 bases). The CDR3 is 12 residues long. Trimming removed 6 bases at V and 7 bases at J, with 12 bases between. The CDR3 bases are TGTGCCAGCAGCCCCTGGGGGGTTGAAGCTTTCTTT. Translation gives CASSPWGVEAFF.

At least ten counts were recorded for this clonotype. V is TRBV7-9 and J is TRBJ2-7, with 10 bases fitting TRBD1. V shed 5 bases and J 2 bases; nucleotides not matched to a gene: 3. This CDR3 is built from 14 residues. Looked up from germline, CDR1 is SEHNR and CDR2 is FQNEAQ (reference sequence). The chain's CDR3 is CASSSDRGPYEQYF. CDR3 in DNA: TGTGCCAGCAGCAGCGACAGGGGGCCCTACGAGCAGTACTTC.

This clonotype was detected only a few times. V is TRBV20-1 and J is TRBJ2-3; 11 bases line up with TRBD1. CDR3 length: 14 residues. The V and J ends lost 6 bases and 6 bases, in that order; junction bases with no gene match: 8. Germline values: CDR1 DFQATT, CDR2 SNEGSKA (reference sequence). The CDR3 nucleotides are TGCAGTGCCCCCGGGACAGGGGGGACTGATACGCAGTATTTT. Protein: CSAPGTGGTDTQYF.

This clonotype occurred many times. This chain links TRBV2 with TRBJ2-1; a weak D match, TRBD2 (6 bases). Germline values: CDR1 SNHLY, CDR2 FYNNEI. Trimming pared 3 bases from V and 3 bases from J, leaving 15 bases between. CDR3 size: 16 residues. CDR3 amino acids: CASSEEATGLYNEQFF. The CDR3 DNA reads as TGTGCCAGCAGTGAGGAGGCGACGGGACTCTACAATGAGCAGTTCTTC.

This clonotype was observed many times. V gene TRBV28 combines with J gene TRBJ2-7; 7 nucleotides align to TRBD1. After removal of 6 bases from V and 5 bases from J, the junction contained 7 bases not matched to a gene. The CDR3 length is 13 residues. Germline V gives CDR1 MDHEN, CDR2 SYDVKM. CDR3 region: CASRVDRAHEQYF. The CDR3 DNA reads TGTGCCAGCAGGGTCGACAGGGCCCACGAGCAGTACTTC.

This clonotype occurred many times. The rearrangement joins TRBV9 to TRBJ1-1, with 7 nucleotides matching TRBD1. Germline lookup yields CDR1 SGDLS and CDR2 YYNGEE. The CDR3 covers 14 residues. Germline trimming cut 1 base from V and 3 bases from J; bases unmatched to any gene: 3. The CDR3 DNA reads TGTGCCAGCAGCGTAAGGGGGCAGGACACTGAAGCTTTCTTT. It translates to CASSVRGQDTEAFF.

This sequence joins TRBV28 and TRBJ2-7, with TRBD2 matching over 7 bases. Looked up from germline, CDR1 is MDHEN and CDR2 is SYDVKM. CDR3 length: 16 residues. The trim removed 7 bases at V and 2 bases at J, leaving 14 bases unmatched. This CDR3 reads CASIRTFSGGTYEQYF. CDR3 sequence (DNA): TGTGCCAGCATCCGGACGTTCTCGGGAGGTACCTACGAGCAGTACTTC.

This clonotype has at least ten counts. The J gene is TRBJ2-3, the V gene TRBV7-2; no definite D call. V was shortened by 4 bases and J by 6 bases, with 11 bases between the two germline ends. The CDR3 runs to 13 residues. The germline CDR1 and CDR2 sequences are SGHTA and FQGNSA. The CDR3 DNA is TGTGCCAGCAGCTCCCTTGGATACGATACGCAGTATTTT. Protein: CASSSLGYDTQYF.

There are a few counts of this clonotype. The rearrangement joins TRBV27 to TRBJ2-3; TRBD2 matches at 7 bases. After removal of 2 bases from V and 8 bases from J, the junction contained 13 bases not matched to a gene. The CDR3 has 16 residues. Germline CDR1 MNHEY, CDR2 SMNVEV (reference sequence). CDR3 nucleotide sequence: TGTGCCAGCAGTTTAGATCTCGGGGGGTGGGGCGGTACGCAGTATTTT. It yields the protein CASSLDLGGWGGTQYF.

There are a few counts of this clonotype. The gene calls are TRBV27 and TRBJ1-1; tentatively, D is TRBD1 (5 bases). V was cut by 5 bases and J by 11 bases, with 15 bases left in between. CDR3 size: 12 residues. Germline assignment: CDR1 MNHEY and CDR2 SMNVEV (reference sequence). CDR3 nucleotide sequence: TGTGCCAGCAGTGGGGGTGCGGGACGTGCTTTCTTT. Its protein product is CASSGGAGRAFF.

This clonotype has at least ten counts. The V call is TRBV6-1, the J call TRBJ2-2; TRBD2 is a possible D gene (5 bases). V lost 5 bases to trimming and J lost 7 bases, with 11 bases between them. There are 13 residues in the CDR3. Germline CDR1 MNHNS, CDR2 SASEGT. In DNA form, the CDR3 reads TGTGCCAGCAGTCAACTAGAGATCGGGGAGCTGTTTTTT. Translated: CASSQLEIGELFF.

The chain employs TRBV28 and TRBJ1-1; 10 nucleotides line up with TRBD1. Per the germline V gene, CDR1 is MDHEN and CDR2 is SYDVKM. J lost 6 bases, V lost 2 bases, and 6 bases had no gene match. CDR3 size: 15 residues. The CDR3 DNA reads TGTGCCAGCAGTTTACGGGACAGGGGATACCCTGAAGCTTTCTTT. It encodes CASSLRDRGYPEAFF.

J is TRBJ2-5 and V is TRBV6-9, with 10 positions matching TRBD2. With V trimmed by 3 bases and J by 5 bases, 6 bases remained unmatched. In germline, CDR1 is MNHGY, CDR2 SVAAGI. The CDR3 consists of 15 residues. Here the CDR3 reads CASSYQGLARETQYF. The CDR3 DNA reads as TGTGCCAGCAGTTACCAGGGACTAGCGAGGGAGACCCAGTACTTC.